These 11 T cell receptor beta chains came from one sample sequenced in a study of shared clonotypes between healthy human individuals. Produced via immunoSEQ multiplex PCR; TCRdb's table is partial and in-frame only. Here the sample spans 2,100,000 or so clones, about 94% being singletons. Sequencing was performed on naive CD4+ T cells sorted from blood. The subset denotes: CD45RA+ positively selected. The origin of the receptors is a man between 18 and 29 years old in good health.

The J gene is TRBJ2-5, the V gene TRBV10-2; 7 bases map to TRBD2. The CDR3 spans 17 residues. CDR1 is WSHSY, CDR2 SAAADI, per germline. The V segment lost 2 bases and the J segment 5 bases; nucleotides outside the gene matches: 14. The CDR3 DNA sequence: TGCGCCAGCAGTGAGCCTGCGGGAGACGGTATTCGTGAGACCCAGTACTTC. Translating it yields CASSEPAGDGIRETQYF.

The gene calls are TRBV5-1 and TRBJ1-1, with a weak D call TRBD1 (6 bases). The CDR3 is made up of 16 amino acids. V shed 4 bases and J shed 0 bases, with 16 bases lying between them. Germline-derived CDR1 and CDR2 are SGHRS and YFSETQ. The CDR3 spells CASSLGRGILNTEAFF. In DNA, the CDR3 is TGCGCCAGCAGCCTGGGGAGGGGGATTTTGAACACTGAAGCTTTCTTT.

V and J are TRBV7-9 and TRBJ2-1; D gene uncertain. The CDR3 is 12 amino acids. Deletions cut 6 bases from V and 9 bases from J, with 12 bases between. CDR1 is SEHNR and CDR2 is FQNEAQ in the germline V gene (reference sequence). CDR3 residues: CASSIASGEQFF. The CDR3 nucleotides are TGTGCCAGCAGTATAGCCTCGGGTGAGCAGTTCTTC.

This chain's CDR3 is CASSPSAGGWWSSPLHF. CDR3 nucleotides: TGTGCCAGCAGTCCGTCGGCGGGGGGTTGGTGGAGTTCACCCCTCCACTTT. The gene calls are TRBV27 and TRBJ1-6, with TRBD1 as a possible D gene (5 bases). Germline-derived CDR1 and CDR2 are MNHEY and SMNVEV (reference sequence). V was cut by 5 bases and J by 9 bases, with 23 bases left in between. The CDR3 contains 17 residues.

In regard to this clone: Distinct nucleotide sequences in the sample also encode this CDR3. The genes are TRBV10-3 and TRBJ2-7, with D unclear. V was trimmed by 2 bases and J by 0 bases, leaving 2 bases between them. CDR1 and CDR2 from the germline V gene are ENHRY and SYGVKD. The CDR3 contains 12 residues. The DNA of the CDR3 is TGTGCCATCAGTGAGCACTCCTACGAGCAGTACTTC. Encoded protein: CAISEHSYEQYF.

The CDR3, as DNA: TGTGCCAGCAGCCCACCCCGGGGGGCTTACACAGATACGCAGTATTTT. Translating gives CASSPPRGAYTDTQYF. This sequence joins TRBV5-4 and TRBJ2-3; perhaps TRBD2 as D (7 bases). This CDR3 spans 16 amino acids. V lost 4 bases and J 2 bases, leaving 17 bases between the germline ends. The germline V gene encodes CDR1 SGHNT and CDR2 YYREEE (reference sequence).

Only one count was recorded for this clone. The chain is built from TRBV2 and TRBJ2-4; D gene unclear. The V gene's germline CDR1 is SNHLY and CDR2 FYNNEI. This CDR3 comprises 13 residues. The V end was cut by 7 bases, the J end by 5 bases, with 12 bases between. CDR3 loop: CASISPYQNIQYF. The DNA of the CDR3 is TGTGCCAGCATTTCCCCATACCAAAACATTCAGTACTTC.

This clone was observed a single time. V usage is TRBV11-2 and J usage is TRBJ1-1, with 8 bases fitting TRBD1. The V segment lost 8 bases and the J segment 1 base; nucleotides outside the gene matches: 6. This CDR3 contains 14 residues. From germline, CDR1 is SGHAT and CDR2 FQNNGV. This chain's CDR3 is CASGIQGGNTEAFF. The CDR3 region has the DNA TGTGCCAGCGGGATACAGGGGGGGAACACTGAAGCTTTCTTT.

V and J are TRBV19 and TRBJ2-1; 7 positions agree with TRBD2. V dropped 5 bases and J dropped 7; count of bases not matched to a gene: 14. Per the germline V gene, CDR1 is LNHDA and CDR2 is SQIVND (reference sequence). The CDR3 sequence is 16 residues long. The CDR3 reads CASSLDSGWDRNEQFF. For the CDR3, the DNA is TGTGCCAGTAGTCTGGATAGCGGGTGGGATAGGAATGAGCAGTTCTTC.

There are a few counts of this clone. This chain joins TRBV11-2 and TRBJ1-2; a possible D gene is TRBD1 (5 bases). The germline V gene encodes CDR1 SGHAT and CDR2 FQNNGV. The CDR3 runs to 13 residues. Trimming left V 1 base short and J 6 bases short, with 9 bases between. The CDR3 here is CASSLAGRDGYTF. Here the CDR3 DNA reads TGTGCCAGCAGCTTAGCCGGCAGGGATGGCTACACCTTC.

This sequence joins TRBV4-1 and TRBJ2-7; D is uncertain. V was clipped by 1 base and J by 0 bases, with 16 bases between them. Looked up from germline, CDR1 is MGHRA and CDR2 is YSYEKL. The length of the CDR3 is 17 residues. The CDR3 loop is CASSQVSAGSYSYEQYF. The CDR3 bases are TGCGCCAGCAGCCAAGTCTCCGCCGGCAGCTACTCCTACGAGCAGTACTTC.